What follows are 24 T cell receptor beta chains derived from one specimen sequenced in a study of T cells expressing NK-cell markers. TCRdb reprocessed the 5' RACE reads, keeping one entry per CDR3 protein, no DNA. The sample has a few hundred thousand distinct CDR3 sequences. Input material: blood T cells: a sorted CD56 or NKG2C T cell subset, CD4+ or CD8+ T cells, or bulk PBMC T cells (not recorded which). The receptors come from a man aged 18 to 69 in good health.

The chain has TRBV2 and TRBJ1-4; the D call of TRBD1 rests on TCRdb alone, since no DNA is present to check it. Germline V gene data show CDR1 as SNHLY and CDR2 as FYNNEI. CDR3 size: 15 residues. The CDR3 is CASSRDRGANEKLFF.

This CDR3 is CASSMAFRQLAKNIQYF. J is TRBJ2-4 and V is TRBV19. Germline V gene lookup returns CDR1 LNHDA and CDR2 SQIVND (reference sequence). The CDR3 is 17 residues long. Complete variable domain (other parts from reference TRBV19 and TRBJ2-4): DGGITQSPKYLFRKEGQNVTLSCEQNLNHDAMYWYRQDPGQGLRLIYYSQIVNDFQKGDIAEGYSVSREKKESFPLTVTSAQKNPTAFYLCASSMAFRQLAKNIQYFGAGTRLSVL.

This chain uses TRBV7-9 with TRBJ2-1. Germline CDR1 reads SEHNR; CDR2 reads FQNEAQ (reference sequence). This CDR3 is built from 12 residues. CDR3 loop: CASSFSFDEQFF.

The V gene is TRBV5-1, the J gene TRBJ1-1; TCRdb's D call, TRBD1, is unchecked because there is no DNA. Germline CDR1 and CDR2: SGHRS and YFSETQ. CDR3 length equals 15 residues. The CDR3 sequence: CASRRAGTGNTEAFF.

The chain combines TRBV19 with TRBJ2-4; TCRdb's D call, TRBD2, is unchecked because there is no DNA. From germline, CDR1 is LNHDA and CDR2 SQIVND (reference sequence). The CDR3 runs 16 residues. The CDR3 spells CASSTEGSGFKNIQYF.

This chain joins TRBV20-1 and TRBJ1-6; the D gene TCRdb calls, TRBD1, cannot be checked with no DNA. CDR1 and CDR2 (germline): DFQATT, SNEGSKA (reference sequence). CDR3 length: 14 amino acids. The CDR3 protein is CSAKVDRVGSPLHF.

The chain combines TRBV20-1 with TRBJ1-2. Germline V gene data show CDR1 as DFQATT and CDR2 as SNEGSKA (reference sequence). This CDR3 spans 11 amino acids. The CDR3 loop reads CSARELKGYTF.

The chain carries TRBV15 and TRBJ2-7; the TCRdb D gene call, TRBD2, has no DNA to confirm it. In germline, CDR1 is LNHNV, CDR2 YYDKDF (reference sequence). This CDR3 has 18 amino acids. CDR3 sequence: CATSRAGLAGEYSYEQYF.

The V and J genes are TRBV5-1 and TRBJ2-2; TCRdb indicates TRBD2, and absent DNA this call remains unverified. CDR1 is SGHRS, CDR2 YFSETQ, per germline. This CDR3 region has 18 residues. This CDR3 reads CASSFYGASGGYTGELFF.

This sequence joins TRBV29-1 and TRBJ2-7; the D call of TRBD2 rests on TCRdb alone, since no DNA is present to check it. The germline CDR1 and CDR2 sequences are SQVTM and ANQGSEA. This CDR3 is built from 15 residues. CDR3 sequence: CSVEGGLADPYEQYF.

CDR3 loop: CSVAGTGRAYGYTF. V and J are TRBV29-1 and TRBJ1-2; there is no DNA to check the TCRdb D call of TRBD1. Looked up from germline, CDR1 is SQVTM and CDR2 is ANQGSEA. The CDR3 covers 14 residues.

The V and J genes are TRBV18 and TRBJ1-1. Germline V gene sequence: CDR1 KGHSH, CDR2 LQKENI. The CDR3 length is 14 residues. The CDR3 protein is CASSEDKSNTEAFF.

The chain employs TRBV6-1 and TRBJ1-3. The CDR3 length is 15 residues. Germline V gives CDR1 MNHNS, CDR2 SASEGT. The CDR3 sequence: CASRRTPSSGNTIYF.

The genes are TRBV6-2 or TRBV6-3 and TRBJ2-5; TCRdb outputs TRBD2, but without DNA this stays unchecked. The germline gives CDR1 MNHEY, CDR2 SVGEGT. CDR3 length: 16 residues. CDR3: CASTLRSTGWQETQYF.

Here the CDR3 reads CASSEQGVRTEAFF. The rearrangement links TRBV6-1 to TRBJ1-1; no DNA is available, so the TRBD1 call from TCRdb remains unchecked. Germline CDR1 and CDR2: MNHNS and SASEGT. The CDR3 is made up of 14 amino acids.

The CDR3 sequence is CASSVGPSSEYF. The rearrangement links TRBV6-1 to TRBJ2-3; TCRdb outputs TRBD1, but without DNA this stays unchecked. This CDR3 is built from 12 residues. The V gene's germline CDR1 is MNHNS and CDR2 SASEGT.

This sequence joins TRBV20-1 and TRBJ1-3. Germline V CDR1 and CDR2: DFQATT, SNEGSKA (reference sequence). CDR3 length: 17 residues. The CDR3 reads CSARGGGSHHSGNTIYF.

The chain combines TRBV18 with TRBJ2-1; the TCRdb D gene call, TRBD2, has no DNA to confirm it. The germline V gene encodes CDR1 KGHSH and CDR2 LQKENI. CDR3 length: 16 residues. The CDR3: CASSPLSSGAYNEQFF.

The chain uses TRBV20-1 and TRBJ2-1; the TRBD2 assignment by TCRdb is unverifiable without DNA. Germline V gene lookup returns CDR1 DFQATT and CDR2 SNEGSKA (reference sequence). This CDR3 contains 16 residues. CDR3 loop: CSALTSGGAPLREQFF.

The rearrangement links TRBV5-6 to TRBJ2-7; lacking DNA, the TRBD1 call made by TCRdb goes unchecked. CDR3 length equals 16 residues. Germline values: CDR1 SGHDT, CDR2 YYEEEE. CDR3 protein: CASRPFGTGPSYEQYF.

The rearrangement uses TRBV3-1 and TRBJ2-4; TCRdb gives TRBD1 as the D gene, but with no DNA this cannot be confirmed. Germline lookup yields CDR1 LGHDT and CDR2 YNNKEL (reference sequence). This CDR3 has 13 residues. This chain's CDR3 is CASSTGRLNIQYF. The entire variable domain, with the rest obtained from reference TRBV3-1 and TRBJ2-4, is as follows: DTAVSQTPKYLVTQMGNDKSIKCEQNLGHDTMYWYKQDSKKFLKIMFSYNNKELIINETVPNRFSPKSPDKAHLNLHINSLELGDSAVYFCASSTGRLNIQYFGAGTRLSVL.

The rearrangement links TRBV7-6 to TRBJ2-7; TCRdb reports TRBD1, a call that lacks DNA to check it against. CDR3 length equals 16 residues. Germline CDR1 and CDR2: SGHVS and FNYEAQ. CDR3 protein: CASSLVSGQGAHEQYF.

The rearrangement links TRBV7-3 to TRBJ2-1; TCRdb gives TRBD1 as the D gene, but with no DNA this cannot be confirmed. This CDR3 region has 13 residues. CDR1 and CDR2 (germline): SGHTA, FQGTGA. CDR3 region: CASSLLRGNEQFF.

This chain links TRBV18 with TRBJ2-5; checking the TCRdb D call of TRBD1 is not possible without DNA. The CDR3 totals 15 residues. Germline CDR1 KGHSH, CDR2 LQKENI. The chain's CDR3 is CASSSSKGGPETQYF.